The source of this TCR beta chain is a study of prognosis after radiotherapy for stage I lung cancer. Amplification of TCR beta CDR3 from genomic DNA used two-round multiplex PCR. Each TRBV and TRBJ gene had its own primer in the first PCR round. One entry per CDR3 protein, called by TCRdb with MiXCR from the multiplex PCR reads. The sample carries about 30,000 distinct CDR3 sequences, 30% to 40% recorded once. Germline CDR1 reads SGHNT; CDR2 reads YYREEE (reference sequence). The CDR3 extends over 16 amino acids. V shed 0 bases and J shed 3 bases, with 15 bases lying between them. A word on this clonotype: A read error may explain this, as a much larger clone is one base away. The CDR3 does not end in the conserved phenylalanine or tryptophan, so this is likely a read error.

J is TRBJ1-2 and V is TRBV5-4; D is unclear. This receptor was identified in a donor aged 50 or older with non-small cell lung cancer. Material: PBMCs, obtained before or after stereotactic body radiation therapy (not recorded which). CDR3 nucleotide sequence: TGTGCCAGCAGCTTGGCTTCAGGCACCGGACACTATGGCTACACCTCC. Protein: CASSLASGTGHYGYTS.